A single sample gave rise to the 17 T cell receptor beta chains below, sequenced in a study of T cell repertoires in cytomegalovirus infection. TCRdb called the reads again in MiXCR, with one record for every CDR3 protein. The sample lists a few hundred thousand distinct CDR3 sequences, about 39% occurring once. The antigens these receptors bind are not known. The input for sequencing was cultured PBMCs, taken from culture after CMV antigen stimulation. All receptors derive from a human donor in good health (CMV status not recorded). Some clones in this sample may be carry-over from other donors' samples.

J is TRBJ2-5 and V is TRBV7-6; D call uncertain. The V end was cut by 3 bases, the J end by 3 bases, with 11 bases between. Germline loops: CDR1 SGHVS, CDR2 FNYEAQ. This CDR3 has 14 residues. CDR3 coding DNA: TGTGCCAGCAGCTTTGGACCCATCAAAGAGACCCAGTACTTC. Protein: CASSFGPIKETQYF.

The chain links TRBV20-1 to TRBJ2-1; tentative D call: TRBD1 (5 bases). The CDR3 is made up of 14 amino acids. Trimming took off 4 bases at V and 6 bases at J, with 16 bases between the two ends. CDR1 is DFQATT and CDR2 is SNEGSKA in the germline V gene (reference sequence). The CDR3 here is CSAKQGSYLNEQFF. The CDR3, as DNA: TGCAGTGCTAAGCAGGGTAGCTATCTCAATGAGCAGTTCTTC.

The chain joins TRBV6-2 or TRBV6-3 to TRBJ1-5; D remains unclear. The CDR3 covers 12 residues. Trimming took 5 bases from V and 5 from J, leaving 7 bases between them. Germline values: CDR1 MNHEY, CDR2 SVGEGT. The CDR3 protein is CASSPMYQPQHF. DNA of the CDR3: TGTGCCAGCAGTCCCATGTATCAGCCCCAGCATTTT.

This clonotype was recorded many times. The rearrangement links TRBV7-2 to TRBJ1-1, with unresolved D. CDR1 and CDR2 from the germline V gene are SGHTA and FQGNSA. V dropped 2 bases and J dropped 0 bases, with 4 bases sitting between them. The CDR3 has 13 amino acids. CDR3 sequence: CASSLHVNTEAFF. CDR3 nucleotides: TGTGCCAGCAGCTTACACGTGAACACTGAAGCTTTCTTT.

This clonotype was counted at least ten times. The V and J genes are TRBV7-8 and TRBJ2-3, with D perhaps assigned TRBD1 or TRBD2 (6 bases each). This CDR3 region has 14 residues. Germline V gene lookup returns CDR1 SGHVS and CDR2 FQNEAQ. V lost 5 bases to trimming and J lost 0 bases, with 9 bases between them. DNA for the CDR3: TGTGCCAGCAGCGAGGGGGGCAGCACAGATACGCAGTATTTT. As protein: CASSEGGSTDTQYF.

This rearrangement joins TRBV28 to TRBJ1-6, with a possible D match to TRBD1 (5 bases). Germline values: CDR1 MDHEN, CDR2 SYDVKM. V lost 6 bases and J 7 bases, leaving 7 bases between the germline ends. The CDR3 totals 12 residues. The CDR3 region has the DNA TGTGCCAGCAGCGCAGGGAATTCACCCCTCCACTTT. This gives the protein CASSAGNSPLHF.

The CDR3 protein is CASSPLVFRSYNEQFF. As DNA, the CDR3 is TGTGCCAGCAGTCCTTTAGTATTTCGCTCCTACAATGAGCAGTTCTTC. The rearrangement links TRBV12-3 or TRBV12-4 to TRBJ2-1; D remains unclear. Trimming took off 5 bases at V and 0 bases at J, with 14 bases between the two ends. This CDR3 comprises 16 residues.

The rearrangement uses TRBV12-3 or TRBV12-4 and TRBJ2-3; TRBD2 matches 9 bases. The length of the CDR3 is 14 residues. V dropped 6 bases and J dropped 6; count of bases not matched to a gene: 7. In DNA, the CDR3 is TGTGCCAGCAGACTAGCGGGCCCCCGCGATACGCAGTATTTT. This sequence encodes CASRLAGPRDTQYF.

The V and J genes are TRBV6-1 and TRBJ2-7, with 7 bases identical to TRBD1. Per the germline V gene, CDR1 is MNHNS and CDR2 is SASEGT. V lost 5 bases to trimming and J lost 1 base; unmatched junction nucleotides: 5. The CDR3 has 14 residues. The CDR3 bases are TGTGCCAGCAGTTATTGGACAGGATCCTACGAGCAGTACTTC. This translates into CASSYWTGSYEQYF.

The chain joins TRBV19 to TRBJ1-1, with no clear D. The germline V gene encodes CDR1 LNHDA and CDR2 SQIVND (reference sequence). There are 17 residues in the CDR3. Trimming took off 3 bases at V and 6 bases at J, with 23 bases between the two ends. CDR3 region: CASSIFNPGLVRAEAFF. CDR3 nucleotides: TGTGCCAGTAGTATTTTTAACCCCGGTTTGGTGAGGGCTGAAGCTTTCTTT.

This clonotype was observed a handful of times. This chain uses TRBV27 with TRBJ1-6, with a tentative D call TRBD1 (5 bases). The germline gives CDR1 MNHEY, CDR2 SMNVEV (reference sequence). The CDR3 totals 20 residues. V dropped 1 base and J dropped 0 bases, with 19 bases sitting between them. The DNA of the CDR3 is TGTGCCAGCAGTTTATGGCCTCCGGGACGCGTTAGCTCCTATAATTCACCCCTCCACTTT. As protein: CASSLWPPGRVSSYNSPLHF.

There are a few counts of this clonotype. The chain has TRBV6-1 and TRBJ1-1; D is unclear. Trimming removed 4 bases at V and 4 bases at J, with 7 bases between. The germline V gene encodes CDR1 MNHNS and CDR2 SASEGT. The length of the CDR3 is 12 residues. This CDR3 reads CASSGSRTEAFF. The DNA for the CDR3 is TGTGCCAGCAGTGGGTCACGCACTGAAGCTTTCTTT.

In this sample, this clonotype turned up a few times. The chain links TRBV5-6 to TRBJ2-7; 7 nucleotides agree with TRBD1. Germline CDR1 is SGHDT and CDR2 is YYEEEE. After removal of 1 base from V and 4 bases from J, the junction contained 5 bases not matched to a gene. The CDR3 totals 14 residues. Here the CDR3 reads CASSLRQGMYEQYF. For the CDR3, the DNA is TGTGCCAGCAGCTTGCGACAGGGAATGTACGAGCAGTACTTC.

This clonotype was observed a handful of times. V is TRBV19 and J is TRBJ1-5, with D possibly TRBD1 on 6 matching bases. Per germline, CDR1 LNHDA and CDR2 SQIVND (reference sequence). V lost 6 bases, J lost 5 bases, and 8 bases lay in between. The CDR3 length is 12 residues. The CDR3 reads CASRAGDQPQHF. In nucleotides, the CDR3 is TGTGCCAGTAGGGCAGGGGATCAGCCCCAGCATTTT.

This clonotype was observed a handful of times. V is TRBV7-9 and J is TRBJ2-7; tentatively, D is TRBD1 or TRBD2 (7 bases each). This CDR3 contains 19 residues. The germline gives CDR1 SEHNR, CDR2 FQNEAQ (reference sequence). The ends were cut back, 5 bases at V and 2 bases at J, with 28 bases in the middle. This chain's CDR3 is CASSPGGGAHRDSPYEQYF. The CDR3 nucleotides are TGTGCCAGCAGCCCGGGAGGCGGGGCACACCGGGACAGCCCCTACGAGCAGTACTTC.

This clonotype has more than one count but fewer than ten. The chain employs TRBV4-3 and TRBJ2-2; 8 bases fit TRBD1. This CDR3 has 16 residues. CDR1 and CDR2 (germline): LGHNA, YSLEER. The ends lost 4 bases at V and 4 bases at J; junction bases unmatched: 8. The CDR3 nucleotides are TGCGCCAGCAGCCCTGAGGACAGGGTAGGCACCGGGGAGCTGTTTTTT. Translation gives CASSPEDRVGTGELFF.

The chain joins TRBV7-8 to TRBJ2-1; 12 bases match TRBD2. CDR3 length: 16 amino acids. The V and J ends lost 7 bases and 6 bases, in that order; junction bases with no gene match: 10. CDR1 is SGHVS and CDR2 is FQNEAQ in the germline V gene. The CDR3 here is CASTPMKGLAGNEQFF. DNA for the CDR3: TGTGCCAGCACCCCCATGAAGGGACTAGCGGGCAATGAGCAGTTCTTC. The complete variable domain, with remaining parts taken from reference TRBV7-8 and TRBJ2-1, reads GAGVSQSPRYKVAKRGQDVALRCDPISGHVSLFWYQQALGQGPEFLTYFQNEAQLDKSGLPSDRFFAERPEGSVSTLKIQRTQQEDSAVYLCASTPMKGLAGNEQFFGPGTRLTVL.